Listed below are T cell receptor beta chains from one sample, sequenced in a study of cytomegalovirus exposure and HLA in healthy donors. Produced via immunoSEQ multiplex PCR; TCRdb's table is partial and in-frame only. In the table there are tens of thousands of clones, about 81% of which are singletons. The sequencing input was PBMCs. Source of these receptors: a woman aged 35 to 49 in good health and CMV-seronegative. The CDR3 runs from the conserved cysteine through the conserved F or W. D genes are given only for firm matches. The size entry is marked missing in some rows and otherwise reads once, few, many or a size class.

CDR3aa: CASSEVESSTDTQYF
CDR3nt: TGTGCCAGCAGTGAGGTAGAGTCTAGCACAGATACGCAGTATTTT
abundance: few
v_gene: TRBV6-1
j_gene: TRBJ2-3
d_gene: .

CDR3aa: CASSRGGSNQPQHF
CDR3nt: TGTGCCAGCAGTCGAGGCGGAAGCAATCAGCCCCAGCATTTT
abundance: .
v_gene: TRBV28
j_gene: TRBJ1-5
d_gene: .

CDR3aa: CASSLGGGTEAFF
CDR3nt: TGTGCCAGCAGCCTTGGGGGGGGCACTGAAGCTTTCTTT
abundance: once
v_gene: TRBV7-9
j_gene: TRBJ1-1
d_gene: .

CDR3aa: CASSEYKGAAYGYTF
CDR3nt: TGTGCCAGCAGTGAATATAAGGGGGCAGCTTATGGCTACACCTTC
abundance: .
v_gene: TRBV25-1
j_gene: TRBJ1-2
d_gene: TRBD1

CDR3aa: CASSYPTGELFF
CDR3nt: TGTGCCAGCAGTTATCCAACCGGGGAGCTGTTTTTT
abundance: .
v_gene: TRBV6-6
j_gene: TRBJ2-2
d_gene: .

CDR3aa: CASSDGQAADTQYF
CDR3nt: TGTGCCAGCAGTGACGGACAGGCAGCAGATACGCAGTATTTT
abundance: .
v_gene: TRBV6-4
j_gene: TRBJ2-3
d_gene: TRBD1

CDR3aa: CASRSWGQPSYNEQFF
CDR3nt: TGTGCCAGCCGATCCTGGGGACAGCCCTCCTACAATGAGCAGTTCTTC
abundance: few
v_gene: TRBV27
j_gene: TRBJ2-1
d_gene: TRBD1

CDR3aa: CASSLAPGLKSTQYF
CDR3nt: TGTGCCAGCAGCTTAGCGCCGGGACTAAAAAGTACGCAGTATTTT
abundance: .
v_gene: TRBV7-2
j_gene: TRBJ2-3
d_gene: TRBD2

CDR3aa: CASSPQGGVAGEQYF
CDR3nt: TGTGCCAGCAGCCCACAGGGTGGGGTCGCTGGGGAGCAGTACTTC
abundance: .
v_gene: TRBV7-9
j_gene: TRBJ2-7
d_gene: .

CDR3aa: CASSQGQGTFSNQPQHF
CDR3nt: TGCGCCAGCAGCCAAGGACAGGGGACGTTTAGCAATCAGCCCCAGCATTTT
abundance: .
v_gene: TRBV4-1
j_gene: TRBJ1-5
d_gene: TRBD1

CDR3aa: CASSPGQFREQYF
CDR3nt: TGTGCCAGCAGTCCAGGACAGTTCCGTGAGCAGTACTTC
abundance: .
v_gene: TRBV6-1
j_gene: TRBJ2-7
d_gene: .

CDR3aa: CASSPNQHGDTEAFF
CDR3nt: TGTGCCAGCTCACCCAACCAACACGGGGACACTGAAGCTTTCTTT
abundance: .
v_gene: TRBV18
j_gene: TRBJ1-1
d_gene: .

CDR3aa: CASSPNTGGTEAFF
CDR3nt: TGTGCCAGCAGTCCTAATACAGGGGGGACTGAAGCTTTCTTT
abundance: .
v_gene: TRBV6-4
j_gene: TRBJ1-1
d_gene: TRBD1

CDR3aa: CASSEAWPSGTYEQYF
CDR3nt: TGTGCCAGCAGTGAAGCATGGCCTAGCGGGACCTACGAGCAGTACTTC
abundance: once
v_gene: TRBV2
j_gene: TRBJ2-7
d_gene: TRBD2

CDR3aa: CASSLEVWETQYF
CDR3nt: TGTGCCAGCAGTTTGGAGGTTTGGGAGACCCAGTACTTC
abundance: .
v_gene: TRBV28
j_gene: TRBJ2-5
d_gene: .

CDR3aa: CASRAQGDPRYGYTF
CDR3nt: TGTGCCAGCCGGGCACAGGGGGACCCCCGCTATGGCTACACCTTC
abundance: .
v_gene: TRBV19
j_gene: TRBJ1-2
d_gene: TRBD1

CDR3aa: CASSLPGLAGHGTQYF
CDR3nt: TGTGCCAGCAGCTTACCGGGACTAGCGGGGCACGGTACGCAGTATTTT
abundance: .
v_gene: TRBV7-6
j_gene: TRBJ2-3
d_gene: TRBD2

CDR3aa: CASSSQGTGIGGYTF
CDR3nt: TGTGCCAGCAGTTCCCAAGGGACAGGGATTGGTGGCTACACCTTC
abundance: .
v_gene: TRBV6-5
j_gene: TRBJ1-2
d_gene: TRBD1

CDR3aa: CAIRLSSGNTIYF
CDR3nt: TGTGCCATCAGGTTGAGCTCTGGAAACACCATATATTTT
abundance: .
v_gene: TRBV28
j_gene: TRBJ1-3
d_gene: .

CDR3aa: CASSGQTGGTEAFF
CDR3nt: TGTGCCAGCAGCGGACAGACAGGAGGAACTGAAGCTTTCTTT
abundance: .
v_gene: TRBV9
j_gene: TRBJ1-1
d_gene: .

CDR3aa: CASSQMTGVRSYEQYF
CDR3nt: TGTGCCAGCAGCCAGATGACCGGGGTGAGGTCCTACGAGCAGTACTTC
abundance: few
v_gene: TRBV14
j_gene: TRBJ2-7
d_gene: .

CDR3aa: CASSKWLDRVTGELFF
CDR3nt: TGTGCCAGCAGTAAATGGCTGGACAGGGTCACCGGGGAGCTGTTTTTT
abundance: .
v_gene: TRBV28
j_gene: TRBJ2-2
d_gene: TRBD1

CDR3aa: CASSTDRGRSSYEQYF
CDR3nt: TGCGCCAGCAGCACTGACAGGGGCCGAAGCTCCTACGAGCAGTACTTC
abundance: once
v_gene: TRBV5-1
j_gene: TRBJ2-7
d_gene: TRBD1

CDR3aa: CASSSTGGHQPQHF
CDR3nt: TGTGCCAGCAGCTCGACAGGGGGCCATCAGCCCCAGCATTTT
abundance: .
v_gene: TRBV7-2
j_gene: TRBJ1-5
d_gene: TRBD1

CDR3aa: CASSFWAGAEDTQYF
CDR3nt: TGTGCCAGCAGTTTTTGGGCGGGAGCGGAGGATACGCAGTATTTT
abundance: .
v_gene: TRBV27
j_gene: TRBJ2-3
d_gene: TRBD2

CDR3aa: CASSEGTGDRQHF
CDR3nt: TGTGCCAGCAGTGAAGGAACGGGGGACAGGCAGCATTTT
abundance: .
v_gene: TRBV6-1
j_gene: TRBJ1-5
d_gene: TRBD1

CDR3aa: CASSVATLQGYTF
CDR3nt: TGTGCCAGCAGCGTAGCTACCCTACAGGGCTACACCTTC
abundance: .
v_gene: TRBV9
j_gene: TRBJ1-2
d_gene: .

CDR3aa: CASSPRQLNTEAFF
CDR3nt: TGTGCCAGCAGTCCCAGACAGTTGAACACTGAAGCTTTCTTT
abundance: few
v_gene: TRBV6-6
j_gene: TRBJ1-1
d_gene: .

CDR3aa: CASSLASTSGRDEQFF
CDR3nt: TGTGCCAGCAGCTTAGCCTCGACTAGCGGGCGGGATGAGCAGTTCTTC
abundance: .
v_gene: TRBV11-3
j_gene: TRBJ2-1
d_gene: TRBD2

CDR3aa: CASRERGRGGGTEAFF
CDR3nt: TGTGCCAGCAGAGAGAGGGGGCGCGGGGGGGGGACTGAAGCTTTCTTT
abundance: .
v_gene: TRBV28
j_gene: TRBJ1-1
d_gene: TRBD1

CDR3aa: CASTLTQGVHTGELFF
CDR3nt: TGTGCCAGTACCCTGACCCAGGGGGTTCACACCGGGGAGCTGTTTTTT
abundance: once
v_gene: TRBV19
j_gene: TRBJ2-2
d_gene: TRBD1

CDR3aa: CATSRGAGGSQPQHF
CDR3nt: TGTGCCACCAGCAGGGGGGCGGGGGGGAGTCAGCCCCAGCATTTT
abundance: .
v_gene: TRBV15
j_gene: TRBJ1-5
d_gene: .

CDR3aa: CASSAGQGFYGYTF
CDR3nt: TGCGCCAGCAGTGCGGGACAGGGCTTCTATGGCTACACCTTC
abundance: .
v_gene: TRBV5-1
j_gene: TRBJ1-2
d_gene: TRBD1

CDR3aa: CASSPLGGVTEAFF
CDR3nt: TGTGCCAGCTCACCCCTCGGGGGGGTCACTGAAGCTTTCTTT
abundance: .
v_gene: TRBV18
j_gene: TRBJ1-1
d_gene: .

CDR3aa: CASSYGSGVNTGELFF
CDR3nt: TGCGCCAGCAGCTATGGTAGCGGGGTGAACACCGGGGAGCTGTTTTTT
abundance: .
v_gene: TRBV5-1
j_gene: TRBJ2-2
d_gene: TRBD2

CDR3aa: CASSWTLSTDTQYF
CDR3nt: TGTGCCAGCAGCTGGACACTAAGCACAGATACGCAGTATTTT
abundance: .
v_gene: TRBV7-8
j_gene: TRBJ2-3
d_gene: .

CDR3aa: CASSFPGFRGKTEAFF
CDR3nt: TGTGCCAGCAGTTTCCCCGGTTTTAGGGGGAAGACTGAAGCTTTCTTT
abundance: .
v_gene: TRBV28
j_gene: TRBJ1-1
d_gene: .

CDR3aa: CASSFSAETQPQHF
CDR3nt: TGTGCCAGCAGTTTCTCCGCAGAAACTCAGCCCCAGCATTTT
abundance: .
v_gene: TRBV27
j_gene: TRBJ1-5
d_gene: .

CDR3aa: CASSPTPGSYNEQFF
CDR3nt: TGTGCCAGCAGTCCCACTCCAGGCTCCTACAATGAGCAGTTCTTC
abundance: .
v_gene: TRBV6-4
j_gene: TRBJ2-1
d_gene: .

CDR3aa: CASGSGVSGNTIYF
CDR3nt: TGTGCCAGCGGGTCAGGGGTTTCTGGAAACACCATATATTTT
abundance: .
v_gene: TRBV7-3
j_gene: TRBJ1-3
d_gene: .

CDR3aa: CASSSYRGAGTEAFF
CDR3nt: TGTGCCAGCAGTTCCTACAGGGGAGCGGGTACTGAAGCTTTCTTT
abundance: .
v_gene: TRBV28
j_gene: TRBJ1-1
d_gene: TRBD1

CDR3aa: CASSQRGDGELFF
CDR3nt: TGTGCCAGCAGCCAAAGGGGCGACGGGGAGCTGTTTTTT
abundance: .
v_gene: TRBV14
j_gene: TRBJ2-2
d_gene: .

CDR3aa: CASSIRTGDTEAFF
CDR3nt: TGTGCCAGCAGCATACGGACAGGCGACACTGAAGCTTTCTTT
abundance: .
v_gene: TRBV7-6
j_gene: TRBJ1-1
d_gene: TRBD1

CDR3aa: CASRQGRSNQPQHF
CDR3nt: TGTGCCAGCAGGCAGGGGCGAAGCAATCAGCCCCAGCATTTT
abundance: .
v_gene: TRBV6-1
j_gene: TRBJ1-5
d_gene: .

CDR3aa: CASSQVGGTTEAFF
CDR3nt: TGTGCCAGCAGCCAAGTGGGAGGTACCACTGAAGCTTTCTTT
abundance: .
v_gene: TRBV4-2
j_gene: TRBJ1-1
d_gene: .

CDR3aa: CASSLSGTQYF
CDR3nt: TGCGCCAGCAGCTTGTCCGGTACGCAGTATTTT
abundance: .
v_gene: TRBV5-1
j_gene: TRBJ2-3
d_gene: .

CDR3aa: CASGKREGGFNEQFF
CDR3nt: TGTGCCAGCGGAAAAAGGGAGGGCGGGTTCAATGAGCAGTTCTTC
abundance: .
v_gene: TRBV7-2
j_gene: TRBJ2-1
d_gene: TRBD2

CDR3aa: CASSRLAGVDYEQYF
CDR3nt: TGTGCCAGCAGTAGACTAGCGGGGGTTGACTACGAGCAGTACTTC
abundance: .
v_gene: TRBV6-4
j_gene: TRBJ2-7
d_gene: TRBD2

CDR3aa: CASSYVAERSYEQYF
CDR3nt: TGTGCCAGCAGTTACGTAGCGGAACGTTCCTACGAGCAGTACTTC
abundance: .
v_gene: TRBV27
j_gene: TRBJ2-7
d_gene: .

CDR3aa: CASSQLAGGSNEQFF
CDR3nt: TGCGCCAGCAGCCAGCTAGCGGGAGGGTCCAATGAGCAGTTCTTC
abundance: .
v_gene: TRBV4-3
j_gene: TRBJ2-1
d_gene: TRBD2

CDR3aa: CSVRDYQYEQYF
CDR3nt: TGCAGCGTCCGGGACTACCAGTACGAGCAGTACTTC
abundance: .
v_gene: TRBV29-1
j_gene: TRBJ2-7
d_gene: TRBD2

CDR3aa: CASSASRPDRGRFEQYF
CDR3nt: TGTGCCAGCAGTGCAAGCCGACCGGACAGGGGGCGGTTCGAGCAGTACTTC
abundance: once
v_gene: TRBV25-1
j_gene: TRBJ2-7
d_gene: TRBD1

CDR3aa: CASTTGETQYF
CDR3nt: TGTGCCAGTACTACAGGAGAGACCCAGTACTTC
abundance: .
v_gene: TRBV6-5
j_gene: TRBJ2-5
d_gene: .

CDR3aa: CATSREAGYYNEQFF
CDR3nt: TGTGCCACCAGCAGAGAGGCAGGATACTACAATGAGCAGTTCTTC
abundance: .
v_gene: TRBV15
j_gene: TRBJ2-1
d_gene: .

CDR3aa: CASSLVGLSYNEQFF
CDR3nt: TGTGCCAGCAGCTTAGTGGGACTCTCCTACAATGAGCAGTTCTTC
abundance: .
v_gene: TRBV11-1
j_gene: TRBJ2-1
d_gene: .

CDR3aa: CASSLWAGSINYGYTF
CDR3nt: TGTGCCAGCAGCTTATGGGCGGGCAGTATTAACTATGGCTACACCTTC
abundance: .
v_gene: TRBV7-2
j_gene: TRBJ1-2
d_gene: .

CDR3aa: CASSLVKGANTEAFF
CDR3nt: TGTGCCAGCAGCTTAGTTAAGGGGGCGAACACTGAAGCTTTCTTT
abundance: .
v_gene: TRBV7-2
j_gene: TRBJ1-1
d_gene: TRBD1